These 8 T cell receptor beta chains share one sample of origin, sequenced in a study of regulatory T cells in long-lasting Graves disease. The time point is: newly diagnosed GD, antithyroid drugs for less than 3 months. PBMCs provided the RNA from which the TCR library was made. Arm-PCR of CDR3 regions with iRepertoire HTBI primers generated TCR beta libraries. TCRdb reprocessed the multiplex PCR reads via MiXCR and lists one record per CDR3 protein. This sample yields approximately 350,000 distinct CDR3 sequences, of which around 15% are seen a single time; around 21% belongs to the top ten. The same data also contributed to another study, on T cells in Graves' hyperthyroidism and ophthalmopathy.

Sequenced here: peripheral blood mononuclear cells (PBMCs), sampled at new diagnosis, from a patient treated with antithyroid drugs. Receptors were obtained from a woman aged 18-29 years with Graves disease.

The V call is TRBV20-1, the J call TRBJ1-5, with 12 bases that match TRBD1. CDR1 is DFQATT, CDR2 SNEGSKA, per germline (reference sequence). V shed 0 bases and J 6 bases; nucleotides not matched to a gene: 6. CDR3 length equals 16 residues. CDR3 amino acids: CSARDPGTGGGQPQHF. The CDR3 DNA reads as TGCAGTGCTAGAGACCCCGGGACAGGGGGCGGTCAGCCCCAGCATTTT.

The gene calls are TRBV6-2 or TRBV6-3 and TRBJ1-2; D possibly corresponds to TRBD1 (5 bases). The CDR3 has 14 residues. CDR1 is MNHEY, CDR2 SVGEGT, per germline. V shed 6 bases and J shed 3 bases, with 14 bases lying between them. As DNA, the CDR3 is TGTGCCAGCAGAAGGGACTTTGGGGACTATGGCTACACCTTC. The encoded protein is CASRRDFGDYGYTF.

The chain joins TRBV12-3 or TRBV12-4 to TRBJ2-5; no clear D gene. The CDR3 is 13 amino acids. V was cut by 2 bases and J by 1 base, with 5 bases left in between. The CDR3 sequence: CASSLTVQETQYF. In DNA, the CDR3 is TGTGCCAGCAGTTTAACAGTCCAAGAGACCCAGTACTTC.

This clonotype was seen at least ten times. The chain is built from TRBV20-1 and TRBJ2-3, with 15 bases lining up with TRBD2. The V and J ends lost 6 bases and 5 bases, in that order; junction bases with no gene match: 9. The CDR3 loop spans 16 amino acids. The V gene's germline CDR1 is DFQATT and CDR2 SNEGSKA (reference sequence). The CDR3 DNA reads TGCAGTGCACCGGGACTAGCGGGAGGTATGGGAGATACGCAGTATTTT. Translating it yields CSAPGLAGGMGDTQYF.

The chain carries TRBV6-2 or TRBV6-3 and TRBJ1-2, with D perhaps TRBD1 (5 bases). Per the germline V gene, CDR1 is MNHEY and CDR2 is SVGEGT. CDR3 size: 15 residues. V lost 6 bases and J lost 5, with 19 bases in between. CDR3 protein: CASSPTFQGSYGYTF. In DNA form, the CDR3 reads TGTGCCAGCAGCCCGACCTTCCAGGGTTCATATGGCTACACCTTC.

J is TRBJ2-1 and V is TRBV28, with TRBD2 matching 7 bases. The trim removed 2 bases at V and 5 bases at J, leaving 9 bases unmatched. This CDR3 region has 16 residues. The germline V gene encodes CDR1 MDHEN and CDR2 SYDVKM. The CDR3 loop is CASSLRSLAVDNEQFF. The DNA for the CDR3 is TGTGCCAGCAGTTTAAGATCCCTAGCGGTCGACAATGAGCAGTTCTTC.

This clonotype appeared many times. The chain links TRBV5-1 to TRBJ2-3; 7 bases align to TRBD2. V gave up 1 base and J gave up 0 bases; unmatched junction bases: 5. This CDR3 has 16 residues. CDR1 and CDR2 from the germline V gene are SGHRS and YFSETQ. The CDR3, as DNA: TGCGCCAGCAGCTTGAACGGGAGGTCTAGCACAGATACGCAGTATTTT. Translation: CASSLNGRSSTDTQYF.

Remarks on this clonotype: Just one base apart from a much larger clone, this may be a read error. This chain joins TRBV14 and TRBJ1-5; no reliable D call. The CDR3 runs to 15 residues. V dropped 8 bases and J dropped 4 bases, with 18 bases sitting between them. Looked up from germline, CDR1 is SGHDN and CDR2 is FVKESK. CDR3 in DNA: TGTGCCAGCGGCCCACTAGCTTTGGGGAATCAGCCCCAGCATTTT. Protein: CASGPLALGNQPQHF.